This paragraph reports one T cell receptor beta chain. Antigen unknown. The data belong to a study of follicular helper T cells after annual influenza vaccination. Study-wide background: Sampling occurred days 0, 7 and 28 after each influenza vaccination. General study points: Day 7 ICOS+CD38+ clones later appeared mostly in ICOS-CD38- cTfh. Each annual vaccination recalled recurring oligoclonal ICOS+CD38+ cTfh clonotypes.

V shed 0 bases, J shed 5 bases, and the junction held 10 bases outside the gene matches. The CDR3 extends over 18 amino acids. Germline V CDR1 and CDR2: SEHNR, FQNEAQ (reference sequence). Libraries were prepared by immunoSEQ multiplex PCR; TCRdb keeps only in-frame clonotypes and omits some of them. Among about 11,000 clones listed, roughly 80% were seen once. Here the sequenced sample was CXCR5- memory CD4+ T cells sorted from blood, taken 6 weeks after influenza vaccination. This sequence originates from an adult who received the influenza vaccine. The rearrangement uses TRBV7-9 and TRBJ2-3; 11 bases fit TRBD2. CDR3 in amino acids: CASSLAEQLAGVGDTQYF. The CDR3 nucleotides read TGTGCCAGCAGCTTAGCGGAACAACTAGCGGGAGTTGGAGATACGCAGTATTTT.